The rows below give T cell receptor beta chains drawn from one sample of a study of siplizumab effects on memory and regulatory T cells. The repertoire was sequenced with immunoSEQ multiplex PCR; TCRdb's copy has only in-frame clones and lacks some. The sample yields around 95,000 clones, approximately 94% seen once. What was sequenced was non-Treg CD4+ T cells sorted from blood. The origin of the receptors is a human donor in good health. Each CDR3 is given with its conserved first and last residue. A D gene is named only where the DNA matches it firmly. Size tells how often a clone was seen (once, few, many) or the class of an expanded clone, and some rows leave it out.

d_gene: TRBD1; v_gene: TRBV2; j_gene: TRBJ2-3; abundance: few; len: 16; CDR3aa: CASSEIRTGGADTQYF; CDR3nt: TGTGCCAGCAGTGAAATTAGGACAGGGGGTGCAGATACGCAGTATTTT
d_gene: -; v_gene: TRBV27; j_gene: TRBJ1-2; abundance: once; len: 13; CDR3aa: CASSFQGAYGYTF; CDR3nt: TGTGCCAGCAGTTTCCAAGGGGCCTATGGCTACACCTTC
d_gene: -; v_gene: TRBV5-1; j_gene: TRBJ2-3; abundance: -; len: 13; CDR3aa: CASATGRGDTQYF; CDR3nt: TGCGCCAGCGCAACAGGTCGAGGTGATACGCAGTATTTT
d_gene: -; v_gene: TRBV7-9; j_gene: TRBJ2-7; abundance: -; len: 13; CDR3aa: CASSLYGAPEQYF; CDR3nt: TGTGCCAGCAGCTTATATGGGGCCCCCGAGCAGTACTTC
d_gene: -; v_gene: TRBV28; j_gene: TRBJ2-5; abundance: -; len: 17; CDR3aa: CASSLLVRGLVQETQYF; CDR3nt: TGTGCCAGCAGTTTATTAGTCAGGGGCTTGGTACAGGAGACCCAGTACTTC
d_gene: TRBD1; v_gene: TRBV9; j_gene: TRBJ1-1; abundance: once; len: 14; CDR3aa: CASSSHPGGTEAFF; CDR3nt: TGTGCCAGCAGCTCCCACCCAGGGGGCACTGAAGCTTTCTTT
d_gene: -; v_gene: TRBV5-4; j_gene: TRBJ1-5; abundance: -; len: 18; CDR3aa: CASSLESQIYHQNQPQHF; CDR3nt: TGTGCCAGCAGCTTGGAAAGTCAAATTTATCATCAGAATCAGCCCCAGCATTTT
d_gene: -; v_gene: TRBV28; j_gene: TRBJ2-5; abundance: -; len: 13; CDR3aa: CASSGDSKETQYF; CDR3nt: TGTGCCAGCAGTGGGGACTCCAAAGAGACCCAGTACTTC
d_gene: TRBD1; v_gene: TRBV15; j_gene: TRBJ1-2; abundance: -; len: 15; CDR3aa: CATSRGTGVSWGYTF; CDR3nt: TGTGCCACCAGCAGGGGGACAGGGGTGTCGTGGGGCTACACCTTC
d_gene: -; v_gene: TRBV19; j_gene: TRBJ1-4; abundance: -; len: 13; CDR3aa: CASSIVGNEKLFF; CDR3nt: TGTGCCAGTAGTATAGTGGGTAATGAAAAACTGTTTTTT
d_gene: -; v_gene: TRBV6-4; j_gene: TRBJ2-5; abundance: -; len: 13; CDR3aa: CASSLNNGETQYF; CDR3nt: TGTGCCAGCAGTTTAAACAACGGGGAGACCCAGTACTTC
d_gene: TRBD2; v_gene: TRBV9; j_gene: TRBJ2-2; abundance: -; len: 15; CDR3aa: CASSVELAGVGELFF; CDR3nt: TGTGCCAGCAGCGTAGAACTAGCGGGAGTCGGGGAGCTGTTTTTT
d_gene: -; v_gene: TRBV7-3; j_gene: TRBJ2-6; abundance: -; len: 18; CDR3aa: CASSSGTRGEAGANVLTF; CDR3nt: TGTGCCAGCAGCTCAGGTACCAGGGGTGAGGCCGGGGCCAACGTCCTGACTTTC
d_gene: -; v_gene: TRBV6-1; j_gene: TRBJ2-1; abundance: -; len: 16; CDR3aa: CASSVQGHPPYNEQFF; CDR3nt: TGTGCCAGCAGTGTCCAGGGACATCCACCCTACAATGAGCAGTTCTTC
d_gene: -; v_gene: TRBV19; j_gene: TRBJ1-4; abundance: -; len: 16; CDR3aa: CASSIGSVGTNEKLFF; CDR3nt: TGTGCCAGTAGTATCGGATCCGTTGGGACTAATGAAAAACTGTTTTTT
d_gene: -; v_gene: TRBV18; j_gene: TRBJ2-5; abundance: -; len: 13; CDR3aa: CASSPSEGETQYF; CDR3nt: TGTGCCAGCTCACCATCCGAAGGAGAGACCCAGTACTTC
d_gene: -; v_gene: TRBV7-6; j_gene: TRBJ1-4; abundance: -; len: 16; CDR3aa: CASSLAGTPSNEKLFF; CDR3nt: TGTGCCAGCAGCTTAGCCGGGACACCGAGTAATGAAAAACTGTTTTTT
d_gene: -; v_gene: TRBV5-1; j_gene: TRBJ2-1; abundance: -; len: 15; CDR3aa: CASSMDSSSYNEQFF; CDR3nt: TGCGCCAGCAGCATGGACTCTAGCTCCTACAATGAGCAGTTCTTC
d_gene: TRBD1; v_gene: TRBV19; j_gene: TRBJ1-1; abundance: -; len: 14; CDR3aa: CASSSDRGPGEAFF; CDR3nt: TGTGCCAGTAGTTCTGACAGGGGGCCGGGTGAAGCTTTCTTT
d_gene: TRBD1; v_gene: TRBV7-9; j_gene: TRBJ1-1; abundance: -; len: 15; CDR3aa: CASSLTGNLNTEAFF; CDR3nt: TGTGCCAGCAGCTTGACAGGGAACTTGAACACTGAAGCTTTCTTT
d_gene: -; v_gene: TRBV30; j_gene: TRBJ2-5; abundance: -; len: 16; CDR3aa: CAWSSRSSRAMETQYF; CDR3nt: TGTGCCTGGAGTTCGCGGTCGAGTAGAGCGATGGAGACCCAGTACTTC
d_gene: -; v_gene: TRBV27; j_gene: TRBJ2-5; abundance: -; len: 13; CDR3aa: CASSLRVQETQYF; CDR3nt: TGTGCCAGCAGTTTGAGGGTACAAGAGACCCAGTACTTC
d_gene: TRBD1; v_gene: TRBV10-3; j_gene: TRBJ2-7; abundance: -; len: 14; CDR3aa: CAISKTGYVDEQYF; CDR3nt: TGTGCCATCAGTAAGACAGGGTATGTTGACGAGCAGTACTTC
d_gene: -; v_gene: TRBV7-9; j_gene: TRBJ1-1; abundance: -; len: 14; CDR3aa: CASSTDTGLSEAFF; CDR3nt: TGTGCCAGCAGCACGGACACAGGGTTGAGTGAAGCTTTCTTT
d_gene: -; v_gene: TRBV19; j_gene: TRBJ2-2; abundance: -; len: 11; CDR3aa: CALFSGRELFF; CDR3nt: TGTGCCTTGTTTTCGGGCCGGGAGCTGTTTTTT
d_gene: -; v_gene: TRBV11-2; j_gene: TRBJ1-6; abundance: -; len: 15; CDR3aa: CASSSWTAENSPLHF; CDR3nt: TGTGCCAGCAGCTCCTGGACGGCCGAGAATTCACCCCTCCACTTT